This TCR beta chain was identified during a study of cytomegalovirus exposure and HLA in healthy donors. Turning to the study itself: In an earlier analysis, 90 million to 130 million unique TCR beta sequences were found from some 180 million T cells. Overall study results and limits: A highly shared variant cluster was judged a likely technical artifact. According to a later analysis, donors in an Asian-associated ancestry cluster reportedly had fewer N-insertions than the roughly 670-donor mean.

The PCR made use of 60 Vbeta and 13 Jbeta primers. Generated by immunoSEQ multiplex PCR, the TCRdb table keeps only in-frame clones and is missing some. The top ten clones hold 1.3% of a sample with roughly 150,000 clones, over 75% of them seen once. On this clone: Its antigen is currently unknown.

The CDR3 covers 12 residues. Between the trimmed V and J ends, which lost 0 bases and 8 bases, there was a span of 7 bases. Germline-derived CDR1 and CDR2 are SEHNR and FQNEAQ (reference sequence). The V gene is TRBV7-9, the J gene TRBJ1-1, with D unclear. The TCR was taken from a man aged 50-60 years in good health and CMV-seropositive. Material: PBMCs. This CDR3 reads CASSLAPGEAFF. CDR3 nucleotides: TGTGCCAGCAGCTTAGCTCCAGGCGAAGCTTTCTTT. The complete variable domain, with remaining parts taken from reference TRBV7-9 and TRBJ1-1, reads DTGVSQNPRHKITKRGQNVTFRCDPISEHNRLYWYRQTLGQGPEFLTYFQNEAQLEKSRLLSDRFSAERPKGSFSTLEIQRTEQGDSAMYLCASSLAPGEAFFGQGTRLTVV.